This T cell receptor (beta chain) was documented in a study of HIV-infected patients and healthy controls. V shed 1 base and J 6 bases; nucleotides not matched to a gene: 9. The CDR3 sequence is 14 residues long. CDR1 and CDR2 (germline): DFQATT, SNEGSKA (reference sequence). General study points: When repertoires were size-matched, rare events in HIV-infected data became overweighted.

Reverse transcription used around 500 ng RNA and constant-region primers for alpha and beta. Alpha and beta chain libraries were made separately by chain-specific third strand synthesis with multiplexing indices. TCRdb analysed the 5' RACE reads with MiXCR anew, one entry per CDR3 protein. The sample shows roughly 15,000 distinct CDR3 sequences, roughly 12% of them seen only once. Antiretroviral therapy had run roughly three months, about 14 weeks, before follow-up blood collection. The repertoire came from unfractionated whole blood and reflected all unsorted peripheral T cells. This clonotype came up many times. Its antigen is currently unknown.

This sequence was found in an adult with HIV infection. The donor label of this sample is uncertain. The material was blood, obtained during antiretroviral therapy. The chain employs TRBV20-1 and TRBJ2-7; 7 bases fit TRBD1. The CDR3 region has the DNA TGCAGTGCTAGAGGACAGGGTTCCGTCGTCGAGCAGTACTTC. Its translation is CSARGQGSVVEQYF.